Each of the 15 T cell receptor beta chains below was sequenced from the same sample in a study of blood T cell repertoires in COVID-19. Assay: immunoSEQ multiplex PCR; the TCRdb copy retains only in-frame clones and omits some. The table has over 250,000 clones, around 90% seen once. Source material: PBMCs or T cells enriched from blood (not recorded which). Every receptor here comes from a woman in her twenties or thirties who had recovered from COVID-19.

The V and J genes are TRBV24-1 and TRBJ1-2; 7 bases are shared with TRBD1. This CDR3 is 14 amino acids long. V trimming: 4 bases; J trimming: 5 bases; junction bases outside the gene matches: 6. Germline CDR1 is KGHDR and CDR2 is SFDVKD. CDR3 DNA: TGTGCCACCAGTGACTATACAGGGGAGTATGGCTACACCTTC. This codes for CATSDYTGEYGYTF.

The chain combines TRBV14 with TRBJ2-1, with TRBD2 matching over 10 bases. The V gene's germline CDR1 is SGHDN and CDR2 FVKESK. V trimming: 3 bases; J trimming: 10 bases; junction bases outside the gene matches: 9. This CDR3 has 15 residues. CDR3 nucleotide sequence: TGTGCCAGCAGCCAGGATAGCGGGAGGCTTCGCGAGCAGTTCTTC. Protein product: CASSQDSGRLREQFF.

The chain has TRBV24-1 and TRBJ2-3, with a tentative D call TRBD1 (6 bases). Trimming stripped 0 bases from V and 5 bases from J, with 14 bases between. CDR3 length: 16 amino acids. The germline CDR1 and CDR2 sequences are KGHDR and SFDVKD. CDR3 sequence: CATSDLSQGMEDTQYF. As DNA, the CDR3 is TGTGCCACCAGTGATTTGTCTCAGGGGATGGAAGATACGCAGTATTTT.

This clone appeared once. The rearrangement links TRBV5-6 to TRBJ1-1; tentatively, D is TRBD1 (5 bases). CDR3 size: 14 residues. With 0 bases removed from V and 6 bases from J, the gap between germline ends came to 12 bases. CDR1 is SGHDT, CDR2 YYEEEE, per germline. The CDR3 protein is CASSLAGMTAEAFF. The CDR3 coding sequence is TGTGCCAGCAGCTTGGCAGGGATGACAGCTGAAGCTTTCTTT.

The gene calls are TRBV4-1 and TRBJ2-1; D may be TRBD1 (5 bases). The V and J ends lost 8 bases and 7 bases respectively, with 18 bases between them. The CDR3 sequence is 14 residues long. Per the germline V gene, CDR1 is MGHRA and CDR2 is YSYEKL. The CDR3, as DNA: TGCGCCAGCTCGACAGACCACTCACAAAATGAGCAGTTCTTC. This encodes CASSTDHSQNEQFF.

In this sample, this clone turned up a few times. The rearrangement links TRBV3-1 (or the pseudogene TRBV3-2) to TRBJ2-3; 12 nucleotides match TRBD2. With V trimmed by 1 base and J by 3 bases, 2 bases remained unmatched. Germline values: CDR1 LGHDT, CDR2 YNNKEL (reference sequence). The length of the CDR3 is 16 residues. The CDR3 nucleotides are TGTGCCAGCAGCCAAGGACTAGCGGGAGCTACAGATACGCAGTATTTT. It translates to CASSQGLAGATDTQYF.

This CDR3 reads CATSRVRGTQPQHF. The CDR3 nucleotides are TGTGCCACCAGCAGAGTGCGGGGGACTCAGCCCCAGCATTTT. This chain links TRBV15 with TRBJ1-5; D is possibly TRBD1 (5 bases). The CDR3 length is 14 residues. The germline V gene has CDR1 LNHNV and CDR2 YYDKDF (reference sequence). V was clipped by 1 base and J by 6 bases, with 10 bases between them.

This chain joins TRBV3-1 (or the pseudogene TRBV3-2) and TRBJ1-1; D remains unclear. The CDR3 consists of 13 residues. Looked up from germline, CDR1 is LGHDT and CDR2 is YNNKEL (reference sequence). Deletions cut 0 bases from V and 6 bases from J, with 8 bases between. CDR3 sequence (DNA): TGTGCCAGCAGCCAAGATTACAGTCCTGAAGCTTTCTTT. It encodes CASSQDYSPEAFF.

This CDR3 reads CASSYPRTGPMPQHF. CDR3 bases: TGTGCCAGCAGTTACCCACGGACAGGGCCCATGCCCCAGCATTTT. The chain recombines TRBV6-2 or TRBV6-3 with TRBJ1-5; 8 positions match TRBD1. V lost 2 bases and J lost 9; bases outside the gene matches: 9. The CDR3 sequence is 15 residues long. CDR1 is MNHEY and CDR2 is SVGEGT in the germline V gene.

This chain links TRBV12-5 with TRBJ1-2; the D gene is possibly TRBD1 (6 bases). Germline loops: CDR1 LGHNT, CDR2 FRNRAP. V lost 4 bases and J lost 8, with 17 bases in between. This CDR3 contains 14 residues. CDR3 DNA: TGTGCTAGTGGTTATGCCCCAGGGGTGCAGGGCTACACCTTC. It translates to CASGYAPGVQGYTF.

The chain uses TRBV30 and TRBJ1-5, with 11 bases lining up with TRBD1. Trimming took 0 bases from V and 3 from J; bases not matched to a gene: 16. Germline V gene lookup returns CDR1 GTSNPN and CDR2 SVGIG (reference sequence). The CDR3 is 20 residues long. CDR3 nucleotide sequence: TGTGCCTGGAGTGTAGAGAGGACAGGGGGCGGGCTGGGGTCCAATCAGCCCCAGCATTTT. This translates into CAWSVERTGGGLGSNQPQHF.

The J gene is TRBJ2-3, the V gene TRBV5-4; D is possibly TRBD2 (5 bases). Germline V gene sequence: CDR1 SGHNT, CDR2 YYREEE (reference sequence). The length of the CDR3 is 15 residues. V shed 0 bases and J shed 2 bases, with 10 bases lying between them. The CDR3 reads CASSLAGGATDTQYF. The CDR3 nucleotides are TGTGCCAGCAGCTTGGCCGGAGGAGCCACAGATACGCAGTATTTT.

This clone showed up just once. The J gene is TRBJ2-7, the V gene TRBV14; the match to TRBD1 covers 7 bases. The CDR3 has 14 amino acids. Germline V gives CDR1 SGHDN, CDR2 FVKESK. The ends lost 4 bases at V and 1 base at J; junction bases unmatched: 4. The CDR3 here is CASSRQGLSYEQYF. DNA of the CDR3: TGTGCCAGCAGCCGACAGGGTTTGTCCTACGAGCAGTACTTC.

This chain connects TRBV7-9 to TRBJ1-1; D is perhaps TRBD1 (5 bases). This CDR3 has 18 amino acids. The V end lost 0 bases, the J end lost 0 bases, and 17 bases lay between the germline ends. CDR1 is SEHNR and CDR2 is FQNEAQ in the germline V gene (reference sequence). The DNA for the CDR3 is TGTGCCAGCAGCTTAGCGCAGGGCGGAGACTGGATGAACACTGAAGCTTTCTTT. This encodes CASSLAQGGDWMNTEAFF.

V gene TRBV28 combines with J gene TRBJ1-1; 12 bases are a match to TRBD1. This CDR3 comprises 16 residues. V was pared by 3 bases and J by 4 bases, with 6 bases of the junction left unmatched. Germline-derived CDR1 and CDR2 are MDHEN and SYDVKM. CDR3 bases: TGTGCCAGCAGTTTTATAGCGGGACAGGGGGCCACTGAAGCTTTCTTT. This gives the protein CASSFIAGQGATEAFF.